Listed below are T cell receptor beta chains from one sample, sequenced in a study of blood T cell repertoires in COVID-19. This table comes from immunoSEQ multiplex PCR, and its TCRdb copy is limited to in-frame clones, with some not included. The table lists 300,000 to 450,000 clones, about four fifths of them singletons. What was sequenced was peripheral blood. Every receptor here comes from a human donor with acute or convalescent COVID-19. The donor label of this sample is uncertain. Both conserved end residues are part of each CDR3. D genes are given only for firm matches.

v_call	j_call	d_call	cdr3_aa
TRBV18	TRBJ2-7	TRBD2	CASSPLGGMASGGNEQYF
TRBV2	TRBJ1-5	NA	CASREGAVPQPQHF
TRBV28	TRBJ1-1	TRBD1	CASRPPGTGEVEAFF
TRBV2	TRBJ2-7	TRBD1	CASSAETGTYEQYF
TRBV6-5	TRBJ1-5	NA	CASIPERDQPQHF
TRBV27	TRBJ2-7	TRBD1	CASSRLRQGSSYGEYF
TRBV27	TRBJ2-7	NA	CASSMNSYEQYF
TRBV6-5	TRBJ2-1	TRBD2	CASSYSSGGLDEQFF
TRBV4-2	TRBJ2-2	NA	CASSLLTGELFF
TRBV11-2	TRBJ1-1	NA	CASSLDLKAFF
TRBV7-9	TRBJ2-1	NA	CASSPQQVNEQFF
TRBV6-5	TRBJ1-1	TRBD1	CASSTHRGWGTEAFF
TRBV10-3	TRBJ1-6	NA	CAITGTPGGVALHF
TRBV7-8	TRBJ1-1	NA	CASSLALSGAVNTEAFF
TRBV4-1	TRBJ2-1	NA	CASSPNSRSPGLADQFF
TRBV29-1	TRBJ2-1	NA	CSVIHLGNEQFF
TRBV4-1	TRBJ1-6	NA	CASSQAEVTHLGHNSPLHF
TRBV7-6	TRBJ1-6	TRBD1	CASSPEGAGTGSAPLHF
TRBV5-4	TRBJ2-1	NA	CASSLGGGSSYNEQFF
TRBV12-3/TRBV12-4	TRBJ1-2	NA	CASSPSPREGYTF
TRBV11-1	TRBJ2-5	NA	CASRTGVNQETQYF
TRBV7-9	TRBJ1-1	TRBD1	CASSGDRRPVTVKAFF
TRBV6-5	TRBJ1-1	NA	CASTGPNTEAFF
TRBV30	TRBJ1-2	NA	CAWSKGVGVGYTF
TRBV12-3/TRBV12-4	TRBJ1-1	NA	CASSLDSPRGFF
TRBV18	TRBJ1-1	TRBD1	CASSRDRGNTEAFF
TRBV11-1	TRBJ1-1	NA	CASSSQADPTEAFF